This TCR beta chain is drawn from a study of T cells expressing NK-cell markers. Study-wide context: Out of eight donors sequenced, seven tested HCMV-seropositive and the remaining one seronegative.

From germline, CDR1 is DFQATT and CDR2 SNEGSKA (reference sequence). The CDR3 length is 13 residues. 5'RACE template switching with UMIs generated TCR beta cDNA. TCRdb reprocessed the 5' RACE reads, with one entry per CDR3 protein and no DNA. The sample table sets out around 550,000 distinct CDR3 sequences. The sequence came from a man between 18 and 35 years old in good health. This sequence joins TRBV20-1 and TRBJ2-7; the TCRdb call, TRBD1, lacks DNA for checking. Material: blood T cells: a sorted CD56 or NKG2C T cell subset, CD4+ or CD8+ T cells, or bulk PBMC T cells (not recorded which). CDR3 in amino acids: CSARAPDRAGQYF.